Each of the 22 T cell receptor beta chains below was sequenced from the same sample in a study of T cells after yellow fever vaccination. TCRdb independently ran MiXCR on the 5' RACE reads; one entry per CDR3 protein. The sample comprises roughly 240,000 distinct CDR3 sequences, 6% to 8% of which are singletons, and around 1% rests with the top ten. The sequencing used CD4+ T cells sorted from PBMCs, collected on the day of the yellow fever booster vaccination. The receptors come from a man aged 25 to 40 who received the YFV17D yellow fever vaccine.

In this sample, this clonotype turned up a few times. The V call is TRBV5-1, the J call TRBJ2-2; the match to TRBD1 covers 11 bases. Unmatched junction bases numbered 6, after V lost 2 bases and J lost 9 bases. This CDR3 has 15 amino acids. CDR1 is SGHRS, CDR2 YFSETQ, per germline. The CDR3 region is CASSFGQGAGRELFF. In DNA form, the CDR3 reads TGCGCCAGCAGCTTCGGACAGGGGGCAGGCCGGGAGCTGTTTTTT.

This clonotype has a handful of counts. This chain uses TRBV3-1 with TRBJ2-7; 9 nucleotides align to TRBD2. Germline V CDR1 and CDR2: LGHDT, YNNKEL (reference sequence). CDR3 size: 13 residues. J was trimmed by 5 bases and V by 6 bases; bases with no gene match: 5. The CDR3 here is CASRPSGMDEQYF. The CDR3 DNA is TGTGCCAGCAGACCTAGCGGGATGGACGAGCAGTACTTC.

This clonotype has only a few counts. This rearrangement joins TRBV7-3 to TRBJ2-7; 9 nucleotides line up with TRBD2. V shed 2 bases and J 1 base; nucleotides not matched to a gene: 3. Germline loops: CDR1 SGHTA, CDR2 FQGTGA. This CDR3 has 15 residues. The CDR3 reads CASSLLAGTSYEQYF. DNA for the CDR3: TGTGCCAGCAGCTTACTAGCGGGGACGTCCTACGAGCAGTACTTC. Full variable domain (rest looked up from reference TRBV7-3 and TRBJ2-7): GAGVSQTPSNKVTEKGKYVELRCDPISGHTALYWYRQSLGQGPEFLIYFQGTGAADDSGLPNDRFFAVRPEGSVSTLKIQRTERGDSAVYLCASSLLAGTSYEQYFGPGTRLTVT.

This clonotype showed up just a few times. The V call is TRBV12-3 or TRBV12-4, the J call TRBJ2-1; TRBD1 or TRBD2 may be the D gene (7 bases each). This CDR3 has 15 residues. Trimming pared 5 bases from V and 9 bases from J, leaving 20 bases between. CDR3 nucleotides: TGTGCCAGCAGTCGGCAGGGGGTAGCGGGCGGTGAGCAGTTCTTC. Translating gives CASSRQGVAGGEQFF.

This clonotype occurred many times. The chain couples TRBV7-6 to TRBJ2-7; D is uncertain. The germline CDR1 and CDR2 sequences are SGHVS and FNYEAQ. V was cut by 5 bases and J by 5 bases, with 7 bases left in between. This CDR3 has 11 residues. CDR3 protein: CASSPRHEQYF. The DNA for the CDR3 is TGTGCCAGCAGCCCACGCCACGAGCAGTACTTC.

This clonotype was observed at least ten times. In DNA form, the CDR3 reads TGTGCCAGCAGTGACCAAGGGAAGAGGTCGTACGAGCAGTACTTC. Amino acids: CASSDQGKRSYEQYF. The chain couples TRBV6-4 to TRBJ2-7; D gene unclear. CDR3 length equals 15 residues. Germline assignment: CDR1 MRHNA and CDR2 SNTAGT. Trimming shortened V by 2 bases and J by 4 bases, and 15 bases separated the two germline ends.

This clonotype came up many times. This chain connects TRBV12-3 or TRBV12-4 to TRBJ2-3, with TRBD2 matching 11 bases. V lost 4 bases, J lost 2 bases, and 5 bases stayed unmatched. This CDR3 contains 16 residues. The CDR3 coding sequence is TGTGCCAGCAGTTCGCTAGCGGGAGGATACACAGATACGCAGTATTTT. Translating gives CASSSLAGGYTDTQYF.

This clonotype turned up a few times. The genes are TRBV28 and TRBJ2-5; tentatively, D is TRBD2 (7 bases). Per germline, CDR1 MDHEN and CDR2 SYDVKM. The V gene lost 2 bases and the J gene lost 2 bases, with 12 bases spanning the gap. This CDR3 region has 15 residues. The CDR3 DNA follows: TGTGCCAGCAGTTTAATCGGGGGGCGGCAAGAGACCCAGTACTTC. Protein: CASSLIGGRQETQYF. Using reference TRBV28 and TRBJ2-5 for the parts outside the CDR3, the full variable domain is DVKVTQSSRYLVKRTGEKVFLECVQDMDHENMFWYRQDPGLGLRLIYFSYDVKMKEKGDIPEGYSVSREKKERFSLILESASTNQTSMYLCASSLIGGRQETQYFGPGTRLLVL.

This clonotype showed up just a few times. V is TRBV20-1 and J is TRBJ2-1; D gene unclear. CDR3 length: 8 amino acids. V was pared by 3 bases and J by 11 bases, with 2 bases between. CDR1 DFQATT and CDR2 SNEGSKA come from the germline V gene (reference sequence). The CDR3 sequence: CSASKQFF. The CDR3 nucleotides are TGCAGTGCTAGTAAGCAGTTCTTC.

Turning to this clonotype: Germline and junction disagree at one end, which may indicate a read error. The V and J genes are TRBV4-1 and TRBJ2-1; 11 nucleotides agree with TRBD2. The CDR3 spans 15 residues. Germline loops: CDR1 MGHRA, CDR2 YSYEKL. The CDR3, as DNA: TGCGCCAGCGGCCAAGATAGCGGGAGGGCCGGGGAGCAGTTCTTC. It encodes CASGQDSGRAGEQFF.

This clonotype has at least ten counts. The J gene is TRBJ1-4, the V gene TRBV5-1; possible D gene TRBD1, 6 bases. V was trimmed by 0 bases and J by 6 bases, leaving 9 bases between them. This CDR3 has 14 amino acids. The germline gives CDR1 SGHRS, CDR2 YFSETQ. The CDR3 DNA reads TGCGCCAGCAGCTTGGGGGCAGGGGATGAAAAACTGTTTTTT. It specifies CASSLGAGDEKLFF.

This clonotype was picked up many times. This rearrangement joins TRBV28 to TRBJ2-3; 8 bases line up with TRBD2. CDR3 length: 13 amino acids. V was pared by 7 bases and J by 10 bases, with 10 bases of the junction left unmatched. Germline CDR1 is MDHEN and CDR2 is SYDVKM. CDR3 DNA: TGTGCCAGCAAGGGCGGGAGGACACCGGCGCAGTATTTT. Protein: CASKGGRTPAQYF.

V usage is TRBV29-1 and J usage is TRBJ2-5, with TRBD1 matching over 7 bases. In germline, CDR1 is SQVTM, CDR2 ANQGSEA. This CDR3 region has 12 residues. The ends lost 7 bases at V and 5 bases at J; junction bases unmatched: 7. The CDR3 sequence: CSAGGIRETQYF. CDR3 DNA sequence: TGCAGCGCAGGGGGTATCCGGGAGACCCAGTACTTC.

The CDR3 region is CASSLWGRTPDQYF. As DNA, the CDR3 is TGTGCCAGCAGTTTATGGGGGAGGACCCCAGACCAGTACTTC. This chain connects TRBV28 to TRBJ2-5, with D possibly matching TRBD2 (6 bases). CDR3 length: 14 amino acids. Germline loops: CDR1 MDHEN, CDR2 SYDVKM. The V gene lost 0 bases and the J gene lost 10 bases, with 15 bases spanning the gap.

This clonotype was seen at least ten times. The rearrangement uses TRBV6-6 and TRBJ2-1, with TRBD2 matching 7 bases. The germline V gene encodes CDR1 MNHNY and CDR2 SVGAGI (reference sequence). The CDR3 sequence is 11 residues long. The J segment lost 13 bases and the V segment lost 4 bases, leaving 4 bases of the junction unmatched. DNA for the CDR3: TGTGCCAGCAGTTCGCGGGAGTCCCAGTTCTTC. This sequence encodes CASSSRESQFF.

The rearrangement uses TRBV4-2 and TRBJ2-1, with 8 positions matching TRBD2. Trimming cost V 4 bases and J 6 bases; bases outside gene matches: 8. Per the germline V gene, CDR1 is LGHNA and CDR2 is YNFKEQ. The CDR3 length is 15 residues. DNA of the CDR3: TGTGCCAGCAGCCCTGGTAGCGGGATATCCAATGAGCAGTTCTTC. This codes for CASSPGSGISNEQFF.

The J gene is TRBJ2-1, the V gene TRBV7-2; D possibly corresponds to TRBD1 (6 bases). Trimming took off 5 bases at V and 2 bases at J, with 13 bases between the two ends. The CDR3 length is 15 residues. CDR1 and CDR2 from the germline V gene are SGHTA and FQGNSA. The CDR3 DNA reads TGTGCCAGCAGCCGACAGGCGGACCCCTACAATGAGCAGTTCTTC. It codes for CASSRQADPYNEQFF.

There are a few counts of this clonotype. V usage is TRBV7-8 and J usage is TRBJ2-7, with D possibly matching TRBD1 (5 bases). Germline V gives CDR1 SGHVS, CDR2 FQNEAQ. V was shortened by 5 bases and J by 3 bases, with 14 bases between the two germline ends. The CDR3 has 14 amino acids. The CDR3 region is CASSPTVVGYEQYF. The CDR3 DNA sequence: TGTGCCAGCAGCCCGACAGTGGTTGGCTACGAGCAGTACTTC.

This clonotype has a count of ten or more. At one end the junction does not follow the germline gene, possibly because of a read error. The chain combines TRBV18 with TRBJ1-1; D possibly corresponds to TRBD1 (6 bases). The CDR3 is made up of 13 amino acids. Germline V gene sequence: CDR1 KGHSH, CDR2 LQKENI. The CDR3 loop is CASSPQGNTEAFF. The CDR3 DNA reads TGTGCCAGCTCCCCACAGGGGAACACTGAAGCTTTCTTT.

This clonotype was found many times. The chain uses TRBV5-1 and TRBJ2-3; TRBD2 agrees at 8 bases. Germline V CDR1 and CDR2: SGHRS, YFSETQ. V was clipped by 4 bases and J by 3 bases; unmatched bases: 7. The CDR3 runs 15 residues. Here the CDR3 DNA reads TGCGCCAGCAGCCTCGCCGGGGGGGCGACAGATACGCAGTATTTT. This translates into CASSLAGGATDTQYF.

This clonotype was seen repeatedly, ten times or more. Here the CDR3 DNA reads TGTGCCATCAGAACCCAAAAAATAGAGGCGGTTAGCTCCTACAATGAGCAGTTCTTC. Residues: CAIRTQKIEAVSSYNEQFF. The genes are TRBV10-3 and TRBJ2-1, with D unclear. Germline V gene lookup returns CDR1 ENHRY and CDR2 SYGVKD. Trimming removed 6 bases at V and 0 bases at J, with 24 bases between. The CDR3 is made up of 19 amino acids.

This clonotype was observed many times. The CDR3 DNA follows: TGTGCCAGCAGTTCGGCCCTCTACGAGCAGTACTTC. It translates to CASSSALYEQYF. The chain uses TRBV6-5 and TRBJ2-7, with D unclear. V lost 4 bases and J 3 bases, leaving 7 bases between the germline ends. CDR3 size: 12 residues. The V gene's germline CDR1 is MNHEY and CDR2 SVGAGI.